This is a list of T cell receptor beta chains from one sample in a study of blood T cell repertoires in COVID-19. Here immunoSEQ multiplex PCR was the method, and the copy in TCRdb shows in-frame clones only, minus some. This table holds 95,000 to 120,000 clones, around 81% found once. The sequencing sample was made of peripheral blood. These receptors originate from a woman aged 70-85 years with acute or convalescent COVID-19. The conserved cysteine and the conserved F or W are not part of the CDR3 here. The order of the fields is V gene, CDR3 protein.

V: TRBV3-1/TRBV3-2
CDR3: ASSQVANSGEQY

V: TRBV7-3
CDR3: ASSTTGGAGSENF

V: TRBV6-2/TRBV6-3
CDR3: ASSARLWGTSTDTQY

V: TRBV4-3
CDR3: ASSQEWDPRGRTGELF

V: TRBV27
CDR3: ASSSHPILRGIKYYGYT

V: TRBV28
CDR3: ASTPGGVSTDTQY

V: TRBV7-9
CDR3: ASSLNREGGYT

V: TRBV3-1/TRBV3-2
CDR3: ASSQFPADTQY

V: TRBV10-3
CDR3: AISEADRVGNEKLF

V: TRBV30
CDR3: AWSRGGSTDTQY

V: TRBV7-7
CDR3: ASSKDRGSGELF

V: TRBV7-3
CDR3: ASSLRPGSSYNEQF

V: TRBV3-1/TRBV3-2
CDR3: ASSHLRGTEAF

V: TRBV29-1
CDR3: SVRDRDSNQPQH

V: TRBV5-1
CDR3: ASSLGPRGQGFYNEQF

V: TRBV18
CDR3: ASSPGTRTRPYNEQF

V: TRBV5-4
CDR3: ASSPGQGRLYGYT

V: TRBV28
CDR3: ASSLYGQRGQPQH

V: TRBV5-1
CDR3: ASSTTSGRGETQY

V: TRBV5-6
CDR3: ASSLIAGDYEQY

V: TRBV6-5
CDR3: AGKGEGRLGYT

V: TRBV5-1
CDR3: ASSSGTGRHQPQH

V: TRBV28
CDR3: ASSLSDRAFTEAF

V: TRBV7-2
CDR3: ASSLSMGQAQH

V: TRBV9
CDR3: ASSVSSVDTQY

V: TRBV15
CDR3: ATSRVGWDRGYNEQF

V: TRBV7-9
CDR3: ASSLGAGIVNEQF

V: TRBV7-2
CDR3: ASSPMGPGQPQH

V: TRBV28
CDR3: ASGGRLAGQTDTQY

V: TRBV12-3/TRBV12-4
CDR3: ASTRGSNYGYT

V: TRBV28
CDR3: ASSETGQGAGEPQH

V: TRBV16
CDR3: ASSQWQGNQPQH

V: TRBV7-2
CDR3: ASSGLSGGLTDTQY

V: TRBV19
CDR3: ASSRDRGVNQPQH

V: TRBV27
CDR3: ASSSRQGAGNTEAF

V: TRBV10-3
CDR3: AISVSGYTEAF

V: TRBV5-1
CDR3: ASSLEGVSYNSPLH

V: TRBV7-3
CDR3: ASSLRPRGAGANTGELF

V: TRBV7-2
CDR3: ASSPSRSQETQY

V: TRBV5-4
CDR3: ASSFGGQVFKSGNTIY

V: TRBV7-9
CDR3: ASSRAGGRTSGANVLT

V: TRBV3-1/TRBV3-2
CDR3: ASSQLGTGTSKETQY

V: TRBV18
CDR3: ASSPTQGAGSNQPQH

V: TRBV5-1
CDR3: ASSKGQGNTGELF

V: TRBV27
CDR3: ASSFRLAGAETQY

V: TRBV28
CDR3: ASSLTGTSGSGTQY

V: TRBV10-3
CDR3: AISQIRASGVLNTGELF

V: TRBV10-2
CDR3: ASSVSQYTEAF

V: TRBV4-2
CDR3: ASSQEREPQETQY

V: TRBV29-1
CDR3: SVAQNYGYT

V: TRBV4-1
CDR3: ASSQEGGLITEAF

V: TRBV29-1
CDR3: SVVSGNTIY

V: TRBV11-2
CDR3: ASSLRGGDYEQY